This record looks at one T cell receptor (beta chain) sequence and its context. With V trimmed by 4 bases and J by 5 bases, 10 bases remained unmatched. The CDR3 totals 16 residues. Germline lookup yields CDR1 SEHNR and CDR2 FQNEAQ (reference sequence). This entry comes from a study of blood T cell repertoires in COVID-19. This table comes from immunoSEQ multiplex PCR, and its TCRdb copy is limited to in-frame clones, with some not included. The sample has some 250,000 clones, around 86% seen once; the top ten hold 15% to 19%. Sequenced input: PBMCs or T cells enriched from blood (not recorded which). This rearrangement joins TRBV7-9 to TRBJ2-5, with 10 nucleotides matching TRBD2. The sequence was obtained from a man aged 18-30 years who had recovered from COVID-19. The CDR3 reads CASSWTSGVGLETQYF. The CDR3 region has the DNA TGTGCCAGCAGCTGGACTAGCGGAGTCGGGTTGGAGACCCAGTACTTC.